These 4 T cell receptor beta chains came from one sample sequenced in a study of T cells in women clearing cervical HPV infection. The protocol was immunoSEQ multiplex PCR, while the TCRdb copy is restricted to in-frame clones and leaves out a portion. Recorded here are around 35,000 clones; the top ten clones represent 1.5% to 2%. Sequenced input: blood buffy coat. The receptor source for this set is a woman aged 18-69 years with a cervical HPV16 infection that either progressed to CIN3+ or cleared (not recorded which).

Partial CDR3 DNA: TGCGCCAGCAGCTTGGAGGGCCTTGGT. Encoded protein: CASSLEGLG. The entire CDR3 is CASSLEGLGYTF. The chain is built from TRBV5-1 and TRBJ1-2; D is ambiguous. With the read ending 3 residues before the CDR3 end, the germline J gene is used to fill in that end. The CDR3 extends over 12 amino acids. The germline V gene has CDR1 SGHRS and CDR2 YFSETQ.

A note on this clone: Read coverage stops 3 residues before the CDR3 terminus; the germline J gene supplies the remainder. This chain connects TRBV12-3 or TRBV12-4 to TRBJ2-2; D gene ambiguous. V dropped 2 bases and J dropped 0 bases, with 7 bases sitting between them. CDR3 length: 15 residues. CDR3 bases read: TGTGCCAGCAGTTTATATGAGGCGAACACCGGGGAG. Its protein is CASSLYEANTGE. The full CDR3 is CASSLYEANTGELFF.

The sequenced CDR3 bases are TGCGCCAGCAGGCGCGGACAGGGGGTTCATGGAGGGCCCCTGGATACG. This encodes CASRRGQGVHGGPLDT. The complete CDR3 reads CASRRGQGVHGGPLDTQYF. This chain links TRBV5-1 with TRBJ2-3, with 10 bases identical to TRBD1. The read terminates 3 residues before the CDR3 end, so the remaining end is supplied by the germline J gene. The CDR3 totals 19 residues. Germline lookup yields CDR1 SGHRS and CDR2 YFSETQ. V lost 5 bases, J lost 6 bases, and 21 bases stayed unmatched.

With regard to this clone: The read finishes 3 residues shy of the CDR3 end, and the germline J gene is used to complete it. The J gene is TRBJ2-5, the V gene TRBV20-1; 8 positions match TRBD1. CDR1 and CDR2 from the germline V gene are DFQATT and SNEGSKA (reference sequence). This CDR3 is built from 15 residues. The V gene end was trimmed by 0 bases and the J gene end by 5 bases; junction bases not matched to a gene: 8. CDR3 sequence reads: CSARDWTGRQETQYF. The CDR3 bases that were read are TGCAGTGCTAGAGATTGGACAGGGCGGCAGGAGACC.